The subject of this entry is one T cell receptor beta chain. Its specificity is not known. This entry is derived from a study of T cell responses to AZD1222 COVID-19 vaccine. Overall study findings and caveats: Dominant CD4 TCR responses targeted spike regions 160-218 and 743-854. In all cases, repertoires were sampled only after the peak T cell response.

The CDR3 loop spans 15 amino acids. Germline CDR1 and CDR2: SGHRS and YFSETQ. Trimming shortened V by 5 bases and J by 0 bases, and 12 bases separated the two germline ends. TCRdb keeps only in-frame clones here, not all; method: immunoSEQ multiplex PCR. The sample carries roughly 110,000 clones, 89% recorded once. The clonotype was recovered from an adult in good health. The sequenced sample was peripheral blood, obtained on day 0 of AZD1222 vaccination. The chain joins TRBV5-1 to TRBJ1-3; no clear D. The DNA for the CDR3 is TGCGCCAGCAGTTCTGACGGATTCTCTGGAAACACCATATATTTT. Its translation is CASSSDGFSGNTIYF.